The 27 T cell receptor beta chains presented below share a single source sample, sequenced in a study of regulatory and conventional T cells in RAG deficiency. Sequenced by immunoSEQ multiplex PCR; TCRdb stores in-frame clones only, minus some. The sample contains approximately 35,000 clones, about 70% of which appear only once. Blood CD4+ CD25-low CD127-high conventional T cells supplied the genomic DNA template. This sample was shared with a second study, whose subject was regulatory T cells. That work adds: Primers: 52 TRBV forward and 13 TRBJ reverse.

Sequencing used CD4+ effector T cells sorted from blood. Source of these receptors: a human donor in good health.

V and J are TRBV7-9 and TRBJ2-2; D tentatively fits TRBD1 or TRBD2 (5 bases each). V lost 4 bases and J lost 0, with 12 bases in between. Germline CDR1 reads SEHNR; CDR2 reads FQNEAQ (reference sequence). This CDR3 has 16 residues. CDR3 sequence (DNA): TGTGCCAGCAGCTCCCCTCTGGGGGCGAACACCGGGGAGCTGTTTTTT. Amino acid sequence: CASSSPLGANTGELFF.

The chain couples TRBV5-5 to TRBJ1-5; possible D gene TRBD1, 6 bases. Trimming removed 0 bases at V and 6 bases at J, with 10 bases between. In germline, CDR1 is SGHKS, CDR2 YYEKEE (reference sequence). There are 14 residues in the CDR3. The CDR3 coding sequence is TGTGCCAGCAGCTTGGCAGGGGTCGCTCAGCCCCAGCATTTT. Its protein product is CASSLAGVAQPQHF.

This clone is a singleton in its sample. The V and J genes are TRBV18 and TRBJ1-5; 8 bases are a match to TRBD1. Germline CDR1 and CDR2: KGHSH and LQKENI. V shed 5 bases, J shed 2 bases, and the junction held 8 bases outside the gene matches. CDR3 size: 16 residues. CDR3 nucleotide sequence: TGTGCCAGCTCATGGTACGGACAGGGAGGCAATCAGCCCCAGCATTTT. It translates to CASSWYGQGGNQPQHF.

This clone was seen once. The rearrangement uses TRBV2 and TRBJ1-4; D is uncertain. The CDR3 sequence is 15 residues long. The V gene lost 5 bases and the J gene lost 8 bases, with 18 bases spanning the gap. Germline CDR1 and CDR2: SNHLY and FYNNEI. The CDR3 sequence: CASSTRRAVGEKLFF. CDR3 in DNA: TGTGCCAGCAGTACACGTCGGGCTGTTGGAGAAAAACTGTTTTTT.

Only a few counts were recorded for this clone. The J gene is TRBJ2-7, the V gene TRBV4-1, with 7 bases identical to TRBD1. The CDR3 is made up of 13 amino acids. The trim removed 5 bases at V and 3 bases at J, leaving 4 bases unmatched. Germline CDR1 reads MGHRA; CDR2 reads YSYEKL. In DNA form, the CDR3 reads TGCGCCAGCAGCTTGCGACAGGGCTACGAGCAGTACTTC. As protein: CASSLRQGYEQYF.

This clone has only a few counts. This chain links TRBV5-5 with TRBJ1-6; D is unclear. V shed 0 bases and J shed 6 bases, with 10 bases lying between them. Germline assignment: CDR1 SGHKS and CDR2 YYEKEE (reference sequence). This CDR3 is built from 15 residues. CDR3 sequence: CASSLDRGFNSPLHF. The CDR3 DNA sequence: TGTGCCAGCAGCTTGGACCGGGGATTTAATTCACCCCTCCACTTT.

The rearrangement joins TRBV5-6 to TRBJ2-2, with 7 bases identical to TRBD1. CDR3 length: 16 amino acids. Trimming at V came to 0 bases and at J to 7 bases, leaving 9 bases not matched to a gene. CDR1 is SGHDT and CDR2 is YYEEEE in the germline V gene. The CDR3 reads CASSLVGRGKNGELFF. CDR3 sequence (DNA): TGTGCCAGCAGCTTGGTTGGCAGGGGGAAGAACGGGGAGCTGTTTTTT.

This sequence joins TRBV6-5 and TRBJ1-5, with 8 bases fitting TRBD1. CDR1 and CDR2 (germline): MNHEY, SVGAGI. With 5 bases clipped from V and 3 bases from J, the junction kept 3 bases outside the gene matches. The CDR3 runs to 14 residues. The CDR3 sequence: CASSRDRPNQPQHF. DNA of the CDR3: TGTGCCAGCAGTAGGGACAGGCCCAATCAGCCCCAGCATTTT.

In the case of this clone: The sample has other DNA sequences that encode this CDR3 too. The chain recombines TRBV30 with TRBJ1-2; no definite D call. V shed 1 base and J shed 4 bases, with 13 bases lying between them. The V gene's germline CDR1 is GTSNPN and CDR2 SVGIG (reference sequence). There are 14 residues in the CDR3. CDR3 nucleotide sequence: TGTGCCTGGAGTGGGTCTAGGCGGACCTATGGCTACACCTTC. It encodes CAWSGSRRTYGYTF.

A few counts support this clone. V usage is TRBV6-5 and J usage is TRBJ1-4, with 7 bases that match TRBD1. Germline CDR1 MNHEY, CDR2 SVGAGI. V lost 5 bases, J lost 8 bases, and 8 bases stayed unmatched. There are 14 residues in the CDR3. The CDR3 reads CASSTRQGREKLFF. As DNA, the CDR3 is TGTGCCAGCAGTACTCGACAGGGACGGGAAAAACTGTTTTTT.

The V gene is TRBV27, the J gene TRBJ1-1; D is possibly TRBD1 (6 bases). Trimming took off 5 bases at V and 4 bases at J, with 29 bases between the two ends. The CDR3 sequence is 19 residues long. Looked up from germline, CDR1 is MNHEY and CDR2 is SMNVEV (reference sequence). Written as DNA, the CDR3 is TGTGCCAGCAGTCCCCGCAGGACAGCGCAAGAGGGGGTGAGCACTGAAGCTTTCTTT. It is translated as CASSPRRTAQEGVSTEAFF.

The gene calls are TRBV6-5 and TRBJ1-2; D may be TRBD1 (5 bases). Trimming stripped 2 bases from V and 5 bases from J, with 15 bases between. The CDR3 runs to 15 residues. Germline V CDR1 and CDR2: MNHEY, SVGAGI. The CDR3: CASSYLPQGRYGYTF. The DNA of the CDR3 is TGTGCCAGCAGTTACCTCCCCCAGGGAAGGTATGGCTACACCTTC.

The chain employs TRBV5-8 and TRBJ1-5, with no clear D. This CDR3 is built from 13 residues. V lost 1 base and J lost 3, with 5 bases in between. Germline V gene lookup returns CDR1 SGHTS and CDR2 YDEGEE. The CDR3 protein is CASSLQNNQPQHF. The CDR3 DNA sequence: TGTGCCAGCAGCTTGCAGAACAATCAGCCCCAGCATTTT.

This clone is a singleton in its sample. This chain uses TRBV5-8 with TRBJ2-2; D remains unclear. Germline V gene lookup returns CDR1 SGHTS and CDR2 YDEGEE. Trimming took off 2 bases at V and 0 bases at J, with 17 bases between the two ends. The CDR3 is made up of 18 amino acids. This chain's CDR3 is CASSFRISAPANTGELFF. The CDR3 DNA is TGTGCCAGCAGCTTCAGGATCTCAGCTCCCGCGAACACCGGGGAGCTGTTTTTT.

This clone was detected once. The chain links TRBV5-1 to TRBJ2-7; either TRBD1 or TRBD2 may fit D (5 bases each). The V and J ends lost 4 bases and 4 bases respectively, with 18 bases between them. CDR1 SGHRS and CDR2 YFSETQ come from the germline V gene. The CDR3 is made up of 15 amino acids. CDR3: CASSPERGGHYEQYF. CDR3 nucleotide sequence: TGCGCCAGCAGCCCCGAGAGGGGCGGCCATTACGAGCAGTACTTC.

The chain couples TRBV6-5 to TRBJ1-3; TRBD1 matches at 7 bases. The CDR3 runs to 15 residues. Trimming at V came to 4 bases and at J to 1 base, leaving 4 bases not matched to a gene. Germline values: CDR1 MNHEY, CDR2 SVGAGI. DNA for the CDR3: TGTGCCAGCAGTTTAAACAGGGGTTCTGGAAACACCATATATTTT. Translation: CASSLNRGSGNTIYF.

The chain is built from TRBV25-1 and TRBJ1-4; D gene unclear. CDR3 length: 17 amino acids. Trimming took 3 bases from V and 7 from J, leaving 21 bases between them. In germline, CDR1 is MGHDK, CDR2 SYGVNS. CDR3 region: CASSDWVSSKTSEKLFF. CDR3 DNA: TGTGCCAGCAGTGATTGGGTTTCTTCGAAAACAAGTGAAAAACTGTTTTTT.

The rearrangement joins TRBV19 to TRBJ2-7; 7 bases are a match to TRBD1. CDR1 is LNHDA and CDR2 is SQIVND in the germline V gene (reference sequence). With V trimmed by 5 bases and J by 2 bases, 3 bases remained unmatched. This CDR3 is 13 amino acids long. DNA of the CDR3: TGTGCCAGTAGTCAGACAGGGACCTACGAGCAGTACTTC. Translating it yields CASSQTGTYEQYF.

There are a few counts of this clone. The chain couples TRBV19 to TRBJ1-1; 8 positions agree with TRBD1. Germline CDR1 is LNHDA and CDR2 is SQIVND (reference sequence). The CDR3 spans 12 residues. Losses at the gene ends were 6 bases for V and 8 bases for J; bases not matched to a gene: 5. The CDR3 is CASRDRASEAFF. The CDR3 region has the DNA TGTGCCAGTAGGGACAGGGCATCGGAAGCTTTCTTT.

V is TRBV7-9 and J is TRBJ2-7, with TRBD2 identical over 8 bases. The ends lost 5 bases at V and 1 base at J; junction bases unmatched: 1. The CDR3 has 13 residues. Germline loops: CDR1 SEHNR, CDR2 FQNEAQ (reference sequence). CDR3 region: CASSPGGSYEQYF. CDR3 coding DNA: TGTGCCAGCAGCCCGGGGGGGTCCTACGAGCAGTACTTC.

CDR3 region: CAGLTGRISGNTIYF. The CDR3 DNA reads TGTGCCGGACTGACAGGTCGGATCTCTGGAAACACCATATATTTT. This chain connects TRBV30 to TRBJ1-3, with D possibly matching TRBD1 (6 bases). Germline CDR1 is GTSNPN and CDR2 is SVGIG (reference sequence). This CDR3 has 15 residues. Trimming removed 8 bases at V and 0 bases at J, with 17 bases between.

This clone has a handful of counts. The CDR3 DNA is TGTGCCAGCAGTTACGGACAGGCTTACGAGCAGTACTTC. It encodes CASSYGQAYEQYF. V usage is TRBV2 and J usage is TRBJ2-7, with 7 positions matching TRBD1. V lost 5 bases, J lost 4 bases, and 5 bases stayed unmatched. Per germline, CDR1 SNHLY and CDR2 FYNNEI. The length of the CDR3 is 13 residues.

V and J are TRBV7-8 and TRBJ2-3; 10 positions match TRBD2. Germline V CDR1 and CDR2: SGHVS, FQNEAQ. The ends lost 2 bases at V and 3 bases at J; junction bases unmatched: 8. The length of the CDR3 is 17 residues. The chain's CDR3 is CASSLTERGGRTDTQYF. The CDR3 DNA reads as TGTGCCAGCAGCTTAACGGAGCGGGGGGGCCGGACAGATACGCAGTATTTT.

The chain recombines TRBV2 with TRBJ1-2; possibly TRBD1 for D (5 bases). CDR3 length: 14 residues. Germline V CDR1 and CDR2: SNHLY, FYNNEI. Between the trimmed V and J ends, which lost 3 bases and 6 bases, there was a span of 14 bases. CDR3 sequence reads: CASSEVRAGHGYTF. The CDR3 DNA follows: TGTGCCAGCAGTGAGGTCAGGGCAGGGCATGGCTACACCTTC. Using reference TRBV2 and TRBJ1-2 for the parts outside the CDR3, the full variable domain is EPEVTQTPSHQVTQMGQEVILRCVPISNHLYFYWYRQILGQKVEFLVSFYNNEISEKSEIFDDQFSVERPDGSNFTLKIRSTKLEDSAMYFCASSEVRAGHGYTFGSGTRLTVV.

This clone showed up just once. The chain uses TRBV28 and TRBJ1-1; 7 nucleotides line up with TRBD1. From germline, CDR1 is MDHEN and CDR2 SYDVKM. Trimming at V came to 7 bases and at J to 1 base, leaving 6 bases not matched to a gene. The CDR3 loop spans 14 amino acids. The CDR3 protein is CASTSGGGNTEAFF. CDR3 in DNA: TGTGCCAGCACCTCAGGGGGGGGGAACACTGAAGCTTTCTTT.

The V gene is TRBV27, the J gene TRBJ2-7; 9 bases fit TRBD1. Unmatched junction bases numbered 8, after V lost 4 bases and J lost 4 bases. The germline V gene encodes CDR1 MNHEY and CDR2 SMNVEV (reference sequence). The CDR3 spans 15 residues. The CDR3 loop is CASSSDRTGDYEQYF. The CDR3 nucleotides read TGTGCCAGCAGTTCCGATAGGACAGGGGATTACGAGCAGTACTTC.

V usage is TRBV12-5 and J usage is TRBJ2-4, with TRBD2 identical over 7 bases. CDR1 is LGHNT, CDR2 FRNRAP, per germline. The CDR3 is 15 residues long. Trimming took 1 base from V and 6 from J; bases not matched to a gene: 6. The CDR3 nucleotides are TGTGCTAGTGGTTTGGGTCCCACGGGGGGAAACATTCAGTACTTC. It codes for CASGLGPTGGNIQYF.